The 5 T cell receptor beta chains given below trace back to one sample, sequenced in a study of blood T cell repertoires in COVID-19. The repertoire was sequenced with immunoSEQ multiplex PCR; TCRdb's copy has only in-frame clones and lacks some. Of around 110,000 clones in the sample, 65% to 85% were seen once. The sample was peripheral blood. These receptor sequences come from a woman in her 70s with acute or convalescent COVID-19.

V is TRBV6-5 and J is TRBJ1-2, with D maybe TRBD1 (5 bases). V was cut by 0 bases and J by 4 bases, with 15 bases left in between. This CDR3 has 16 residues. Germline CDR1 reads MNHEY; CDR2 reads SVGAGI. The CDR3 region has the DNA TGTGCCAGCAGTTACTCGATCCTCGGGACTCCCTATGGCTACACCTTC. It encodes CASSYSILGTPYGYTF.

The V gene is TRBV5-1, the J gene TRBJ2-1; TRBD1 matches at 9 bases. The J segment lost 2 bases and the V segment lost 4 bases, leaving 4 bases of the junction unmatched. This CDR3 contains 15 residues. The germline V gene encodes CDR1 SGHRS and CDR2 YFSETQ. CDR3 nucleotides: TGCGCCAGCAGCACCGGGACAGGGCCCTACAATGAGCAGTTCTTC. It yields the protein CASSTGTGPYNEQFF.

This chain uses TRBV11-2 with TRBJ1-3, with D uncertain. This CDR3 has 14 amino acids. V was shortened by 5 bases and J by 0 bases, with 8 bases between the two germline ends. CDR1 and CDR2 (germline): SGHAT, FQNNGV. The CDR3 region has the DNA TGTGCCAGCAGCCCACAGTTCTCTGGAAACACCATATATTTT. Its translation: CASSPQFSGNTIYF.

The rearrangement uses TRBV6-5 and TRBJ1-1, with D possibly being TRBD1 (5 bases). This CDR3 comprises 13 residues. Looked up from germline, CDR1 is MNHEY and CDR2 is SVGAGI. V dropped 7 bases and J dropped 1 base, with 10 bases sitting between them. The CDR3 DNA follows: TGTGCCAGCAATACAGGCCCGAACACTGAAGCTTTCTTT. Translated, it gives CASNTGPNTEAFF.

V gene TRBV5-1 combines with J gene TRBJ1-2; 7 bases are shared with TRBD1. Germline CDR1 SGHRS, CDR2 YFSETQ. The CDR3 contains 13 residues. V trimming: 3 bases; J trimming: 8 bases; junction bases outside the gene matches: 7. For the CDR3, the DNA is TGCGCCAGCAGCTGGGGGGACAGTCGGGGCTACACCTTC. Protein product: CASSWGDSRGYTF.